This T cell receptor beta chain came from a study of vaccination and CD4 T cells after COVID-19. Across the study: As a positive control, some control cultures were given a CEFX pool, while others were given an HIV-1 Nef pool or no peptide.

With the Oncomine TCR Beta short-read assay, DNA from cultured CD4+ T cells was sequenced. Extraction of genomic DNA was performed on cultured CD4+ T cells. TCRdb reanalysed the PCR reads using MiXCR and keeps one entry per CDR3 protein. The sample includes approximately 9,800 distinct CDR3 sequences, approximately 44% of them seen just once. Note on this clonotype: Its matching antigen is unknown.

Per the germline V gene, CDR1 is MNHNS and CDR2 is SASEGT. The CDR3 length is 13 residues. V lost 8 bases and J 3 bases, leaving 11 bases between the germline ends. Treatment described: roughly 10-day PBMC culture with coronavirus spike peptide pools or control peptides (ViraFEST assay). Gathering of the CD4+ T cells, from the unexposed donor, took place before the COVID-19 pandemic (2011-2018). The chain has TRBV6-1 and TRBJ1-5; the D is unclear. The TCR comes from a human donor in good health. The material sequenced was CD4+ T cells from blood, cultured in vitro. The CDR3 DNA is TGTGCCAGCGCTAGGACCTCCAATCAGCCCCAGCATTTT. Translation: CASARTSNQPQHF.